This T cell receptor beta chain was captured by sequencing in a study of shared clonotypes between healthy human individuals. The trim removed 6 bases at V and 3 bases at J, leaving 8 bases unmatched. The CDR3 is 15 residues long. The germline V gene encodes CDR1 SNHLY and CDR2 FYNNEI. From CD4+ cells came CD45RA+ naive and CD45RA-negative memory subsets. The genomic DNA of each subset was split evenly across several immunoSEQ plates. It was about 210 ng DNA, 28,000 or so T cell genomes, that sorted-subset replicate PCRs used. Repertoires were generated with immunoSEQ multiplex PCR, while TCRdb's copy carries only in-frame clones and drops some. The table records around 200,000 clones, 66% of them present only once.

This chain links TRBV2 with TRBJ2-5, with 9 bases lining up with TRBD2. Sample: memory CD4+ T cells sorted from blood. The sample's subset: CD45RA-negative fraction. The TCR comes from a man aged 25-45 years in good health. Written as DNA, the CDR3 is TGTGCCAGCAGGAAGGGGGTAGCGGGAGAAGAGACCCAGTACTTC. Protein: CASRKGVAGEETQYF.